This passage covers 22 T cell receptor beta chains from one sample sequenced in a study of T-cell reconstitution after alpha-beta-depleted transplantation in children. Preparation of the TCRbeta library was carried out with unique molecular identifiers. TCRdb re-derived calls from the PCR reads in MiXCR, one entry per CDR3 protein. The sample holds about 980,000 distinct CDR3 sequences, about 29% seen once. Sequenced material: PBMCs, mostly from graft donor cells, taken 360 days after TCRalphabeta/CD19-depleted stem cell transplant. The receptors stem from a boy younger than two who had a stem cell transplant for SCID, so the T cells may come from the graft donor.

This clonotype was counted between two and nine times. V gene TRBV27 combines with J gene TRBJ2-6, with 10 bases that match TRBD2. The CDR3 consists of 20 residues. Germline-derived CDR1 and CDR2 are MNHEY and SMNVEV (reference sequence). V shed 2 bases and J 4 bases; nucleotides not matched to a gene: 14. The CDR3 region has the DNA TGTGCCAGCAGTTTAAGCGGGGGGGGACTCCCCTTCGGGGGGGCCAACGTCCTGACTTTC. This codes for CASSLSGGGLPFGGANVLTF.

This clonotype was counted only a few times. The rearrangement uses TRBV4-3 and TRBJ1-1; no firm D call. Germline loops: CDR1 LGHNA, CDR2 YSLEER. V lost 5 bases to trimming and J lost 5 bases, with 9 bases between them. The CDR3 covers 12 residues. Here the CDR3 reads CASSNGLTEAFF. The CDR3 DNA reads TGCGCCAGCAGCAACGGGTTAACTGAAGCTTTCTTT.

This clonotype has more than one count but fewer than ten. The genes are TRBV7-2 and TRBJ2-3; D ambiguous. The CDR3 is 13 amino acids. V gave up 6 bases and J gave up 8 bases, with 15 bases separating them. CDR1 and CDR2 from the germline V gene are SGHTA and FQGNSA. The CDR3 protein is CASRLLLLSTQYF. CDR3 coding DNA: TGTGCCAGCAGACTATTACTACTGAGTACGCAGTATTTT. Full variable domain (outside the CDR3, taken from reference TRBV7-2 and TRBJ2-3): GAGVSQSPSNKVTEKGKDVELRCDPISGHTALYWYRQSLGQGLEFLIYFQGNSAPDKSGLPSDRFSAERTGGSVSTLTIQRTQQEDSAVYLCASRLLLLSTQYFGPGTRLTVL.

This clonotype turned up a few times. CDR3 loop: CATSDTGTSGGVEQFF. Written as DNA, the CDR3 is TGTGCCACCAGTGACACCGGGACTAGCGGGGGGGTAGAGCAGTTCTTC. The chain combines TRBV24-1 with TRBJ2-1, with TRBD2 identical over 16 bases. CDR1 and CDR2 (germline): KGHDR, SFDVKD. The J segment lost 10 bases and the V segment lost 4 bases, leaving 6 bases of the junction unmatched. This CDR3 contains 16 residues.

V gene TRBV28 combines with J gene TRBJ1-5, with D possibly being TRBD1 (5 bases). CDR1 and CDR2 (germline): MDHEN, SYDVKM. The CDR3 totals 14 residues. The V gene lost 2 bases and the J gene lost 7 bases, with 12 bases spanning the gap. The CDR3 bases are TGTGCCAGCAGTTTAGAAGGACAAGCCCAGCCCCAGCATTTT. Amino acids: CASSLEGQAQPQHF.

The V call is TRBV2, the J call TRBJ2-1; D tentatively reads TRBD1 or TRBD2 (5 bases each). Between the trimmed V and J ends, which lost 8 bases and 0 bases, there was a span of 14 bases. CDR3 length: 15 amino acids. CDR1 and CDR2 from the germline V gene are SNHLY and FYNNEI. CDR3 DNA: TGTGCCAGCGGGGGATCAGGGAGCTCCTACAATGAGCAGTTCTTC. Its protein is CASGGSGSSYNEQFF.

This clonotype turned up a few times. The V gene is TRBV12-3 or TRBV12-4, the J gene TRBJ2-1, with a tentative D call TRBD1 (7 bases). V was cut by 5 bases and J by 7 bases, with 18 bases left in between. The CDR3 contains 15 residues. For the CDR3, the DNA is TGTGCCAGCAGTCCCCCAGGGGGAGGTATAAATGAGCAGTTCTTC. Amino acid sequence: CASSPPGGGINEQFF.

The CDR3 sequence is CASSFSGRGTTGELFF. In DNA form, the CDR3 reads TGTGCCAGCAGCTTTTCCGGTAGAGGGACCACCGGGGAGCTGTTTTTT. V and J are TRBV7-2 and TRBJ2-2; D possibly matches TRBD1 or TRBD2 (5 bases each). The CDR3 sequence is 16 residues long. From germline, CDR1 is SGHTA and CDR2 FQGNSA. Trimming removed 3 bases from V and 4 bases from J, with 15 bases in between.

This clonotype was seen only a few times. J is TRBJ1-3 and V is TRBV20-1, with D tentatively TRBD1 (5 bases). V lost 3 bases, J lost 2 bases, and 11 bases lay in between. Germline CDR1 and CDR2: DFQATT and SNEGSKA (reference sequence). CDR3 length equals 14 residues. The CDR3 nucleotides read TGCAGTGCTAGCCCCAGGGAAACTGGAAACACCATATATTTT. As protein: CSASPRETGNTIYF.

This clonotype has just a few counts. The genes are TRBV6-5 and TRBJ2-2; D is uncertain. Trimming stripped 2 bases from V and 5 bases from J, with 9 bases between. CDR1 is MNHEY and CDR2 is SVGAGI in the germline V gene. The CDR3 extends over 14 amino acids. CDR3 protein: CASSYEGGTGELFF. In nucleotides, the CDR3 is TGTGCCAGCAGTTACGAAGGTGGTACCGGGGAGCTGTTTTTT.

V gene TRBV20-1 combines with J gene TRBJ1-1; D gene uncertain. CDR3 size: 14 residues. Germline V gene lookup returns CDR1 DFQATT and CDR2 SNEGSKA (reference sequence). Trimming cost V 6 bases and J 2 bases, with 16 bases left between them. CDR3 coding DNA: TGCAGTGCCCGGCCCGTTTCGACTAACACTGAAGCTTTCTTT. It is translated as CSARPVSTNTEAFF.

The table lists this clonotype with a few counts. The chain couples TRBV6-5 to TRBJ1-5, with 7 bases aligning to TRBD1. This CDR3 has 16 amino acids. V lost 0 bases, J lost 2 bases, and 4 bases stayed unmatched. Germline lookup yields CDR1 MNHEY and CDR2 SVGAGI. CDR3 in DNA: TGTGCCAGCAGTTACTCTTACAGGGGAGGCAATCAGCCCCAGCATTTT. Its translation is CASSYSYRGGNQPQHF.

This clonotype was counted a single time. V and J are TRBV12-5 and TRBJ2-5; TRBD1 matches at 8 bases. The J segment lost 1 base and the V segment lost 0 bases, leaving 4 bases of the junction unmatched. This CDR3 is 16 amino acids long. CDR1 and CDR2 (germline): LGHNT, FRNRAP. The CDR3 sequence is CASGLVAGTGQETQYF. The CDR3, as DNA: TGTGCTAGTGGTTTGGTCGCCGGGACAGGCCAAGAGACCCAGTACTTC.

The chain recombines TRBV10-2 with TRBJ2-3, with D maybe TRBD2 (5 bases). In germline, CDR1 is WSHSY, CDR2 SAAADI. This CDR3 spans 13 amino acids. Trimming left V 6 bases short and J 7 bases short, with 14 bases between. This CDR3 reads CASRSDPGNTQYF. The CDR3 DNA is TGCGCCAGCAGATCCGACCCGGGAAATACGCAGTATTTT.

This clonotype was counted many times. The rearrangement joins TRBV12-3 or TRBV12-4 to TRBJ2-5; 11 bases map to TRBD1. V was pared by 3 bases and J by 5 bases, with 5 bases of the junction left unmatched. The CDR3 totals 15 residues. The CDR3 DNA reads TGTGCCAGCAGTTTTGGGACAGGGGGTAGGGAGACCCAGTACTTC. It translates to CASSFGTGGRETQYF.

The V gene is TRBV2, the J gene TRBJ2-4; D perhaps matches TRBD2 (6 bases). The CDR3 spans 16 residues. Trimming removed 7 bases at V and 3 bases at J, with 19 bases between. Germline-derived CDR1 and CDR2 are SNHLY and FYNNEI. The CDR3 sequence: CASIFGREFDKNIQYF. CDR3 nucleotides: TGTGCCAGCATTTTTGGGCGGGAATTCGACAAAAACATTCAGTACTTC. The whole variable domain, filled in from reference TRBV2 and TRBJ2-4, reads EPEVTQTPSHQVTQMGQEVILRCVPISNHLYFYWYRQILGQKVEFLVSFYNNEISEKSEIFDDQFSVERPDGSNFTLKIRSTKLEDSAMYFCASIFGREFDKNIQYFGAGTRLSVL.

The rearrangement joins TRBV7-3 to TRBJ2-2; 10 nucleotides agree with TRBD1. The trim removed 5 bases at V and 2 bases at J, leaving 5 bases unmatched. CDR3 size: 16 residues. Germline assignment: CDR1 SGHTA and CDR2 FQGTGA. CDR3 sequence: CASSRTGGHNTGELFF. For the CDR3, the DNA is TGTGCCAGCAGCAGGACAGGGGGACACAACACCGGGGAGCTGTTTTTT.

This chain connects TRBV18 to TRBJ2-7; D unclear. The CDR3 consists of 11 residues. Germline CDR1 is KGHSH and CDR2 is LQKENI. V was pared by 3 bases and J by 7 bases, with 7 bases between. The CDR3 spells CASSPLKEQYF. The CDR3 nucleotides read TGTGCCAGCTCACCCTTGAAGGAGCAGTACTTC.

J is TRBJ2-7 and V is TRBV6-2 or TRBV6-3; tentatively, D is TRBD2 (5 bases). This CDR3 contains 11 residues. Germline V gene sequence: CDR1 MNHEY, CDR2 SVGEGT. The V end was cut by 8 bases, the J end by 5 bases, with 10 bases between. DNA of the CDR3: TGTGCCAGCGCACACGGGAACGAGCAGTACTTC. Its protein is CASAHGNEQYF.

The gene calls are TRBV10-3 and TRBJ2-7; the match to TRBD2 covers 7 bases. Germline CDR1 and CDR2: ENHRY and SYGVKD. The length of the CDR3 is 12 residues. The junction had 6 bases not matched to a gene; V was cut back by 6 bases and J by 7 bases. The CDR3 loop is CAISPTSREQYF. Written as DNA, the CDR3 is TGTGCCATCAGCCCGACTAGCCGTGAGCAGTACTTC.

This clonotype showed up just a few times. The CDR3 reads CASSTGLNTGELFF. CDR3 DNA: TGTGCCAGCAGCACGGGTCTAAACACCGGGGAGCTGTTTTTT. The chain couples TRBV12-3 or TRBV12-4 to TRBJ2-2, with no clear D. The CDR3 sequence is 14 residues long. The V end was cut by 6 bases, the J end by 2 bases, with 10 bases between.

The chain's CDR3 is CATLLRGASTDTQYF. The CDR3 nucleotides read TGTGCCACCCTATTGCGAGGGGCAAGCACAGATACGCAGTATTTT. The genes are TRBV12-3 or TRBV12-4 and TRBJ2-3; D may be TRBD1 or TRBD2 (5 bases each). The length of the CDR3 is 15 residues. Trimming left V 10 bases short and J 0 bases short, with 17 bases between.